This T cell receptor (beta chain) was retrieved from a study of blood T cell repertoires in COVID-19. Turning to the study itself: Both acute and convalescent COVID-19 samples were obtained from the United States, Italy and Spain.

CDR1 is SGHTS, CDR2 YDEGEE, per germline. This CDR3 spans 17 amino acids. Trimming cost V 2 bases and J 0 bases; bases outside gene matches: 4. TCRdb's copy holds only in-frame clones and misses some; the assay was immunoSEQ multiplex PCR. The top ten hold about 4.1% of the sample, which has about 200,000 clones, around 85% seen once. Material: PBMCs or T cells enriched from blood (not recorded which). The chain has TRBV5-8 and TRBJ1-4, with TRBD1 matching over 10 bases. The receptor comes from a middle-aged woman with acute COVID-19. This CDR3 is CASSFAGTGATNEKLFF. The CDR3 bases are TGTGCCAGCAGCTTTGCCGGGACAGGGGCAACTAATGAAAAACTGTTTTTT.